Given below is one T cell receptor beta chain in context. The sample belongs to a study of blood T cell repertoires in COVID-19. TCRdb keeps only in-frame clones here, not all; method: immunoSEQ multiplex PCR. The sample includes approximately 210,000 clones, around 81% seen only once; the top ten take about 8.9%. The germline V gene has CDR1 MNHEY and CDR2 SVGAGI. V was cut by 2 bases and J by 6 bases, with 8 bases left in between. This CDR3 contains 13 residues. Sequencing was performed on PBMCs or T cells enriched from blood (not recorded which). The gene calls are TRBV6-5 and TRBJ1-3, with D hard to call. The TCR originated in a woman in her forties or fifties with acute COVID-19. CDR3 coding DNA: TGTGCCAGCAGTTACGGGGAGGAAAACACCATATATTTT. This encodes CASSYGEENTIYF.